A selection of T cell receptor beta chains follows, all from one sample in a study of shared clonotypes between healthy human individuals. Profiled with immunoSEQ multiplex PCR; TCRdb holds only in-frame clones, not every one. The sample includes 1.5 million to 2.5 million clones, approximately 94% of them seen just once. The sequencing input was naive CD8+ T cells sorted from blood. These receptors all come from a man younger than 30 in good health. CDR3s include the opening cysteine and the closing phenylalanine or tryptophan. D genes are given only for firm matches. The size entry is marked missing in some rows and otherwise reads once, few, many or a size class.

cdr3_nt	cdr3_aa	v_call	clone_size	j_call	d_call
TGTGCCTGGAGTCGCTACACCAGTTACGAGCAGTACTTC	CAWSRYTSYEQYF	TRBV30	-	TRBJ2-7	-
TGTGCCAGCAGCTTGTTGAGCGAGAGCTCCTACGAGCAGTACTTC	CASSLLSESSYEQYF	TRBV5-4	-	TRBJ2-7	-
TGTGCCAGCAGCCCGGAGCGGGAGATAAAGTTCTTC	CASSPEREIKFF	TRBV7-9	-	TRBJ2-1	TRBD2
TGTGCCAGCAGTCCCCCTACAGGGCTCTACGAGCAGTACTTC	CASSPPTGLYEQYF	TRBV28	-	TRBJ2-7	-
TGTGCCAGCAGCTCCGCGGTCGTGACCAGGGGGTTTCTCAACACTGAAGCTTTCTTT	CASSSAVVTRGFLNTEAFF	TRBV7-9	once	TRBJ1-1	TRBD1
TGTGCCAGCAGCTCTAGTAAGGGCGGGCAGTACTTC	CASSSSKGGQYF	TRBV9	-	TRBJ2-7	-
TGTGCCAGTAGTACAGACAGGGTGAGCTACACCTTC	CASSTDRVSYTF	TRBV19	-	TRBJ1-2	TRBD1
TGTGCCAGCAGTTTACAGGGGGCCAGGTACGAGCAGTACTTC	CASSLQGARYEQYF	TRBV27	-	TRBJ2-7	TRBD1
TGTGCCTGTTCAGGAGTCGGGTACACTGAAGCTTTCTTT	CACSGVGYTEAFF	TRBV28	-	TRBJ1-1	-
TGTGCCAGCAGCTTAGTAGGCCTAATTGAAGCTTTCTTT	CASSLVGLIEAFF	TRBV7-9	-	TRBJ1-1	-
TGTGCCAGCAGCGCAAGAGAAAGAACCTACGAGCAGTACTTC	CASSARERTYEQYF	TRBV11-3	once	TRBJ2-7	-
TGTGCCAGCAGCGCCGGACTAGCGGGGGCCACCGCGGAGCTGTTTTTT	CASSAGLAGATAELFF	TRBV13	-	TRBJ2-2	TRBD2
TGTGCCAGCAGTTTTAGGCAGGGGGCGGATGGCTACACCTTC	CASSFRQGADGYTF	TRBV28	-	TRBJ1-2	TRBD1
TGTGCCTGGAGTGAGGGGGGGTACTACGAGCAGTACTTC	CAWSEGGYYEQYF	TRBV30	-	TRBJ2-7	-
TGTGCCAGCTCACCAGGACTAGCGGGTATTGAGCAGTTCTTC	CASSPGLAGIEQFF	TRBV18	-	TRBJ2-1	TRBD2
TGTGCCAGCAGCCCCATCGCAGGGCCATACGAGCAGTACTTC	CASSPIAGPYEQYF	TRBV7-9	-	TRBJ2-7	-
TGTGCCAGCAGTTTCGGACTAGCGGGAGTCCGGTCCTACGAGCAGTACTTC	CASSFGLAGVRSYEQYF	TRBV27	-	TRBJ2-7	TRBD2
TGTGCCAGCAGCTTCCTGGGGGGGCAGGGTGAAAAACTGTTTTTT	CASSFLGGQGEKLFF	TRBV7-9	-	TRBJ1-4	-
TGTGCCAGCAGTTACTCGCACAGGTACGAGCAGTACTTC	CASSYSHRYEQYF	TRBV6-5	-	TRBJ2-7	-
TGTGCCAGCAGCACGGGAAAACCGAACACTGAAGCTTTCTTT	CASSTGKPNTEAFF	TRBV21-1	-	TRBJ1-1	-
TGTGCCAGCAGCTATCTAGCGGGAGGGAATGAGCAGTTCTTC	CASSYLAGGNEQFF	TRBV11-2	-	TRBJ2-1	TRBD2
TGTGCCAGTAGCCGCCGGGACGCGGGGGAGGACAATGAGCAGTTCTTC	CASSRRDAGEDNEQFF	TRBV19	once	TRBJ2-1	TRBD2
TGTGCCAGCAGCGTAGAGCTAGCGGGAGCGGCCTACAATGAGCAGTTCTTC	CASSVELAGAAYNEQFF	TRBV9	-	TRBJ2-1	TRBD2
TGCGCCAGCAGCCAAGTAGGGGGCATGAACACTGAAGCTTTCTTT	CASSQVGGMNTEAFF	TRBV4-1	-	TRBJ1-1	TRBD1
TGTGCCAGCAGCCCGCTGGCGGGAGTGGGCACCGGGGAGCTGTTTTTT	CASSPLAGVGTGELFF	TRBV14	-	TRBJ2-2	TRBD2
TGTGCCAGCAGCTGGACAGGTATCTCCTACGAGCAGTACTTC	CASSWTGISYEQYF	TRBV7-2	-	TRBJ2-7	TRBD1
TGTGCCAGCAGTCCCCTGACAGGGGCTAATGAAAAACTGTTTTTT	CASSPLTGANEKLFF	TRBV27	-	TRBJ1-4	TRBD1
TGTGCCAGCAGCTTATCGGACTATCCTCGTCGCAATGAGCAGTTCTTC	CASSLSDYPRRNEQFF	TRBV7-9	-	TRBJ2-1	-
TGCGCCAGCAGCCCCGAGATGGGGTTTAACACCGGGGAGCTGTTTTTT	CASSPEMGFNTGELFF	TRBV4-1	-	TRBJ2-2	-
TGCGCCAGCAGCCAAGATAGCCCCGGCGGGGGCAATGAGCAGTTCTTC	CASSQDSPGGGNEQFF	TRBV4-3	-	TRBJ2-1	TRBD2
TGTGCCAGCAGCTTAGATTTCACTAGCGGGGCCGGGGAGCTGTTTTTT	CASSLDFTSGAGELFF	TRBV11-3	-	TRBJ2-2	TRBD2
TGCGCCAGCAGTGATGGCGGGAGAACCGGGGAGCTGTTTTTT	CASSDGGRTGELFF	TRBV10-1	-	TRBJ2-2	TRBD2
TGTGCCAGCAGCGTAGAGGCTAGCGCCAGCACAGATACGCAGTATTTT	CASSVEASASTDTQYF	TRBV9	-	TRBJ2-3	-
TGTGCCAGCAGTGAATACCCCACAGATCAAGAGACCCAGTACTTC	CASSEYPTDQETQYF	TRBV6-1	-	TRBJ2-5	-
TGTGCCAGCAGCTACGGACCCTCCTACGAGCAGTACTTC	CASSYGPSYEQYF	TRBV7-9	-	TRBJ2-7	-
TGTGCCAGCAGTCATGACAGGGGCGCCCCCGGGGAGCTGTTTTTT	CASSHDRGAPGELFF	TRBV25-1	-	TRBJ2-2	TRBD1
TGCGCCAGCAGCCATAACGGGGCCCGAACTACGGAGGAGCAGTACTTC	CASSHNGARTTEEQYF	TRBV4-1	-	TRBJ2-7	-
TGCAGCGCCGCGTCCGGGACAGGGTCCTACGAGCAGTACTTC	CSAASGTGSYEQYF	TRBV29-1	-	TRBJ2-7	TRBD1
TGTGCCAGTAGCCCTGATTGGTCCTACAATGAGCAGTTCTTC	CASSPDWSYNEQFF	TRBV19	-	TRBJ2-1	-
TGTGCCACCAGCAGAGGCAGGGCAGACACCGGGGAGCTGTTTTTT	CATSRGRADTGELFF	TRBV15	-	TRBJ2-2	-
TGCAGCGGTACCGGGACAGAAACCCATGGCTACACCTTC	CSGTGTETHGYTF	TRBV29-1	-	TRBJ1-2	TRBD1
TGTGCCAGCAGCTTAATCAGAGAAGAGACCCAGTACTTC	CASSLIREETQYF	TRBV7-9	-	TRBJ2-5	-
TGTGCCACCGAAGGAAGGGGGAGCAATCAGCCCCAGCATTTT	CATEGRGSNQPQHF	TRBV6-1	-	TRBJ1-5	-
TGTGCCAGCAAGTCAGGGGTCCACGAGCAGTACTTC	CASKSGVHEQYF	TRBV2	-	TRBJ2-7	-
TGTGCCAGCAGCCTTACAGGGGGTGAGGCAGATACGCAGTATTTT	CASSLTGGEADTQYF	TRBV2	-	TRBJ2-3	TRBD1
TGTGCCAGCAGTTCCGGGACAGGGGCGCTCGAGCAGTACTTC	CASSSGTGALEQYF	TRBV27	once	TRBJ2-7	TRBD1
TGTGCCAGCAGCTGGAACAGGGGAGACACTGAAGCTTTCTTT	CASSWNRGDTEAFF	TRBV13	once	TRBJ1-1	TRBD1
TGTGCCAGCAGCTTAGTGGTCGGGCTCCCTAGCACAGATACGCAGTATTTT	CASSLVVGLPSTDTQYF	TRBV11-2	-	TRBJ2-3	-
TGTGCCAGCAGTTTCCGTGGGGAGGCTGAAGCTTTCTTT	CASSFRGEAEAFF	TRBV25-1	-	TRBJ1-1	-
TGTGCCAGCTCGCCCGGGACTAGCGTCTCCGATGAGCAGTTCTTC	CASSPGTSVSDEQFF	TRBV18	-	TRBJ2-1	TRBD2
TGTGCCAGCAGCGAGCCGGGCGGGAGGGAGGTCTACACCGGGGAGCTGTTTTTT	CASSEPGGREVYTGELFF	TRBV9	-	TRBJ2-2	TRBD2
TGTGCCAGCGCCCTAGGGGGCTATGGCTACACCTTC	CASALGGYGYTF	TRBV9	once	TRBJ1-2	-